The 29 T cell receptor beta chains in this list originate from one sample, sequenced in a study of OX40 agonist ivuxolimab in advanced cancers. Sequencing used immunoSEQ multiplex PCR; TCRdb keeps in-frame clones, though not all of them. Of approximately 42,000 clones in the sample, roughly 86% were seen once. The sequencing here drew on CD4+ or CD8+ T cells sorted from blood, taken in a trial of the OX40 agonist ivuxolimab. These receptors all stem from an adult with an advanced solid tumor such as melanoma, head and neck, liver or kidney cancer.

DNA for the CDR3: TGTGCCAGCAGTTACTCGGGGGACTTTGTTGGAAACACCATATATTTT. This codes for CASSYSGDFVGNTIYF. The rearrangement uses TRBV28 and TRBJ1-3, with a possible D match to TRBD1 (5 bases). CDR1 MDHEN and CDR2 SYDVKM come from the germline V gene. V lost 4 bases, J lost 3 bases, and 16 bases lay in between. The CDR3 runs 16 residues. Drawing the rest from reference TRBV28 and TRBJ1-3, the complete variable domain is DVKVTQSSRYLVKRTGEKVFLECVQDMDHENMFWYRQDPGLGLRLIYFSYDVKMKEKGDIPEGYSVSREKKERFSLILESASTNQTSMYLCASSYSGDFVGNTIYFGEGSWLTVV.

The chain has TRBV9 and TRBJ2-2; TRBD1 or TRBD2 may be the D gene (5 bases each). Germline values: CDR1 SGDLS, CDR2 YYNGEE. Trimming left V 0 bases short and J 7 bases short, with 7 bases between. The CDR3 length is 13 residues. The CDR3 here is CASSVEGSGELFF. The CDR3 nucleotides are TGTGCCAGCAGCGTAGAGGGGAGCGGGGAGCTGTTTTTT. The variable domain in full, completed from reference TRBV9 and TRBJ2-2, reads DSGVTQTPKHLITATGQRVTLRCSPRSGDLSVYWYQQSLDQGLQFLIQYYNGEERAKGNILERFSAQQFPDLHSELNLSSLELGDSALYFCASSVEGSGELFFGEGSRLTVL.

The J gene is TRBJ2-2, the V gene TRBV18; TRBD2 is a possible D gene (6 bases). The germline gives CDR1 KGHSH, CDR2 LQKENI. With 6 bases removed from V and 6 bases from J, the gap between germline ends came to 8 bases. The CDR3 has 12 amino acids. CDR3 sequence reads: CASSGGAGELFF. The CDR3 DNA follows: TGTGCCAGCTCGGGAGGCGCCGGGGAGCTGTTTTTT. Full variable domain (rest looked up from reference TRBV18 and TRBJ2-2): NAGVMQNPRHLVRRRGQEARLRCSPMKGHSHVYWYRQLPEEGLKFMVYLQKENIIDESGMPKERFSAEFPKEGPSILRIQQVVRGDSAAYFCASSGGAGELFFGEGSRLTVL.

This clone was found once. J is TRBJ2-1 and V is TRBV6-5; no firm D call. Germline CDR1 and CDR2: MNHEY and SVGAGI. The length of the CDR3 is 15 residues. The V and J ends lost 6 bases and 0 bases respectively, with 12 bases between them. CDR3 amino acids: CASSPWAGSYNEQFF. The CDR3 region has the DNA TGTGCCAGCAGCCCCTGGGCCGGCTCCTACAATGAGCAGTTCTTC.

The rearrangement links TRBV7-3 to TRBJ2-2, with 13 bases lining up with TRBD2. The CDR3 extends over 17 amino acids. CDR1 and CDR2 from the germline V gene are SGHTA and FQGTGA. Trimming at V came to 3 bases and at J to 6 bases, leaving 7 bases not matched to a gene. Written as DNA, the CDR3 is TGTGCCAGCAGCTTTCCTCCGGGACTAGCGGGGCCCGGGGAGCTGTTTTTT. Protein product: CASSFPPGLAGPGELFF.

The chain has TRBV18 and TRBJ1-5; 9 bases are shared with TRBD1. Looked up from germline, CDR1 is KGHSH and CDR2 is LQKENI. CDR3 size: 14 residues. The V and J ends lost 2 bases and 5 bases, in that order; junction bases with no gene match: 1. The CDR3 DNA is TGTGCCAGCTCACCATGGGACAGGGATCAGCCCCAGCATTTT. The encoded protein is CASSPWDRDQPQHF.

The chain joins TRBV30 to TRBJ2-7; TRBD1 matches at 7 bases. The CDR3 contains 13 residues. Trimming took 2 bases from V and 6 from J; bases not matched to a gene: 7. Germline V lookup: CDR1 GTSNPN, CDR2 SVGIG (reference sequence). The CDR3 reads CAWSKRGQREQYF. In nucleotides, the CDR3 is TGTGCCTGGAGTAAGAGGGGGCAACGCGAGCAGTACTTC.

The CDR3 DNA sequence: TGTGCCAGCAGCAGCGGGCAGTCCCTCCAAGAGACCCAGTACTTC. Translation: CASSSGQSLQETQYF. This chain joins TRBV28 and TRBJ2-5; D is possibly TRBD2 (6 bases). In germline, CDR1 is MDHEN, CDR2 SYDVKM. V lost 6 bases and J 1 base, leaving 15 bases between the germline ends. The length of the CDR3 is 15 residues.

The V gene is TRBV4-3, the J gene TRBJ2-7; D not resolved. V lost 0 bases and J lost 0, with 12 bases in between. CDR1 is LGHNA and CDR2 is YSLEER in the germline V gene. The CDR3 is 16 residues long. The CDR3 loop is CASSQDRSPSSYEQYF. As DNA, the CDR3 is TGCGCCAGCAGCCAAGATCGAAGTCCTAGCTCCTACGAGCAGTACTTC.

This clone was picked up one time. This chain joins TRBV4-2 and TRBJ2-7; no definite D call. Germline values: CDR1 LGHNA, CDR2 YNFKEQ. V lost 5 bases, J lost 7 bases, and 15 bases lay in between. This CDR3 comprises 13 residues. CDR3 region: CASSNGPTWEQYV. The CDR3 coding sequence is TGTGCCAGCAGCAACGGGCCTACCTGGGAGCAGTACGTC.

The chain links TRBV7-6 to TRBJ1-3; D unresolved. This CDR3 spans 16 amino acids. Looked up from germline, CDR1 is SGHVS and CDR2 is FNYEAQ. Trimming left V 3 bases short and J 0 bases short, with 12 bases between. For the CDR3, the DNA is TGTGCCAGCAGCTTCTCCGGGAGTTCCTCTGGAAACACCATATATTTT. Translation gives CASSFSGSSSGNTIYF.

The chain joins TRBV4-2 to TRBJ1-6; perhaps TRBD1 as D (5 bases). The CDR3 loop spans 16 amino acids. V was shortened by 5 bases and J by 7 bases, with 18 bases between the two germline ends. Germline CDR1 is LGHNA and CDR2 is YNFKEQ. This chain's CDR3 is CASSSRLRDGNSPLHF. CDR3 coding DNA: TGTGCCAGCAGCTCAAGACTCAGGGACGGCAATTCACCCCTCCACTTT.

This clone was found a few times. V gene TRBV21-1 combines with J gene TRBJ2-7; TRBD2, the table's D call, was not compared with the DNA. TRBV21-1 is deemed a pseudogene. The CDR3 runs 16 residues. The CDR3: CASVGARKTIPYEQYF. Written as DNA, the CDR3 is TGTGCCAGCGTGGGCGCCCGCAAGACTATCCCCTACGAGCAGTACTTC.

The chain employs TRBV7-3 and TRBJ1-1, with a weak D call TRBD1 (5 bases). The V end lost 3 bases, the J end lost 3 bases, and 14 bases lay between the germline ends. The CDR3 spans 15 residues. Germline loops: CDR1 SGHTA, CDR2 FQGTGA. In DNA, the CDR3 is TGTGCCAGCAGCTTGTGGGGGTCGGGGGACACTGAAGCTTTCTTT. Translated: CASSLWGSGDTEAFF.

This clone has only one observation. The chain employs TRBV7-9 and TRBJ2-7, with 9 bases lining up with TRBD1. The germline V gene encodes CDR1 SEHNR and CDR2 FQNEAQ (reference sequence). The V segment lost 3 bases and the J segment 2 bases; nucleotides outside the gene matches: 11. CDR3 length equals 17 residues. The CDR3, as DNA: TGTGCCAGCAGCTTTAGGGCCATGGGGACAGGGCCCTACGAGCAGTACTTC. Its protein product is CASSFRAMGTGPYEQYF.

This clone was detected a few times. The rearrangement uses TRBV9 and TRBJ1-6, with D unclear. CDR3 length: 14 residues. V was cut by 0 bases and J by 10 bases, with 11 bases left in between. Germline lookup yields CDR1 SGDLS and CDR2 YYNGEE. The CDR3 loop is CASSVGGVGSPLHF. CDR3 DNA sequence: TGTGCCAGCAGCGTAGGCGGGGTAGGATCACCCCTCCACTTT.

The chain uses TRBV10-2 and TRBJ1-6, with no clear D. Germline V gene data show CDR1 as WSHSY and CDR2 as SAAADI. This CDR3 region has 16 residues. The ends were cut back, 4 bases at V and 0 bases at J, with 10 bases in the middle. CDR3 loop: CASSGVGVSYNSPLHF. The CDR3 bases are TGCGCCAGCAGTGGGGTGGGAGTCTCCTATAATTCACCCCTCCACTTT.

Regarding this clone: One end of the junction fails to match germline, which may point to a read error. The rearrangement links TRBV6-1 to TRBJ2-5, with TRBD2 matching over 16 bases. This CDR3 is 17 amino acids long. CDR1 is MNHNS, CDR2 SASEGT, per germline. The CDR3 DNA is TGTGCCATCAGTGAAGGGACTAGCGGGGGGGCTTTGGAGACCCAGTACTTC. Residues: CAISEGTSGGALETQYF.

The chain uses TRBV11-2 and TRBJ2-5; TRBD2 matches 7 bases. This CDR3 spans 16 amino acids. The junction had 14 bases not matched to a gene; V was cut back by 1 base and J by 9 bases. CDR1 and CDR2 (germline): SGHAT, FQNNGV. The CDR3 bases are TGTGCCAGCAGCTTAGCCGATGGGTTGGGGGGGAAGTCCCAGTACTTC. It yields the protein CASSLADGLGGKSQYF.

The V and J genes are TRBV25-1 and TRBJ1-1; D ambiguous. V gave up 5 bases and J gave up 1 base, with 5 bases separating them. Germline assignment: CDR1 MGHDK and CDR2 SYGVNS. The CDR3 runs to 12 residues. CDR3 protein: CASSPGNTEAFF. The DNA for the CDR3 is TGTGCCAGCAGTCCGGGGAACACTGAAGCTTTCTTT.

The chain uses TRBV19 and TRBJ2-1; 9 bases match TRBD1. Germline V CDR1 and CDR2: LNHDA, SQIVND (reference sequence). CDR3 length: 15 residues. Trimming removed 3 bases from V and 1 base from J; junction bases left unmatched: 1. As DNA, the CDR3 is TGTGCCAGTAGTATGGACAGGGGATCCTACAATGAGCAGTTCTTC. This gives the protein CASSMDRGSYNEQFF.

The V call is TRBV25-1, the J call TRBJ2-3; D is unclear. The CDR3 consists of 12 residues. V was cut by 4 bases and J by 14 bases, with 16 bases left in between. Per the germline V gene, CDR1 is MGHDK and CDR2 is SYGVNS. The CDR3 DNA is TGTGCCAGCAGTGTGGTAGGATACCCCCCGTATTTT. This gives the protein CASSVVGYPPYF.

The genes are TRBV2 and TRBJ2-5; D is unclear. The CDR3 has 12 residues. Trimming took 6 bases from V and 2 from J, leaving 7 bases between them. The germline gives CDR1 SNHLY, CDR2 FYNNEI. CDR3 DNA: TGTGCCAGCAGGAGGTTGCAAGAGACCCAGTACTTC. Translation gives CASRRLQETQYF.

The chain uses TRBV7-9 and TRBJ2-1, with D perhaps TRBD1 (6 bases). This CDR3 region has 12 residues. CDR1 SEHNR and CDR2 FQNEAQ come from the germline V gene (reference sequence). The V and J ends lost 1 base and 11 bases respectively, with 9 bases between them. The CDR3 coding sequence is TGTGCCAGCAGCTTAGGGGGGCAGCAGCAGTTCTTC. Translating it yields CASSLGGQQQFF.

V and J are TRBV7-9 and TRBJ2-5; TRBD2 agrees at 7 bases. With 10 bases clipped from V and 3 bases from J, the junction kept 8 bases outside the gene matches. There are 13 residues in the CDR3. The germline gives CDR1 SEHNR, CDR2 FQNEAQ (reference sequence). CDR3 nucleotides: TGTGCCACGACTAGTGGGGGGGAAGAGACCCAGTACTTC. This translates into CATTSGGEETQYF.

V and J are TRBV7-2 and TRBJ1-5; D unresolved. The ends were cut back, 5 bases at V and 3 bases at J, with 8 bases in the middle. This CDR3 has 13 amino acids. Germline CDR1 is SGHTA and CDR2 is FQGNSA. In nucleotides, the CDR3 is TGTGCCAGCAGCCGCGGTTACAATCAGCCCCAGCATTTT. This translates into CASSRGYNQPQHF.

The CDR3 here is CASSTSLRDPYNEQFF. The CDR3 nucleotides read TGTGCCAGCAGCACTTCCCTCAGGGATCCCTACAATGAGCAGTTCTTC. This chain joins TRBV9 and TRBJ2-1; possible D gene TRBD1, 5 bases. Looked up from germline, CDR1 is SGDLS and CDR2 is YYNGEE. V was shortened by 4 bases and J by 2 bases, with 16 bases between the two germline ends. The CDR3 sequence is 16 residues long.

This clone was observed a single time. The V and J genes are TRBV19 and TRBJ1-1, with TRBD1 matching over 7 bases. The germline V gene has CDR1 LNHDA and CDR2 SQIVND (reference sequence). The CDR3 extends over 14 amino acids. V lost 2 bases to trimming and J lost 5 bases; unmatched junction nucleotides: 5. CDR3 nucleotide sequence: TGTGCCAGTAGTATAAGTCAGGGGGAGACTGAAGCTTTCTTT. It encodes CASSISQGETEAFF.

The chain combines TRBV27 with TRBJ1-5; D is ambiguous. The CDR3 extends over 14 amino acids. Germline V gene sequence: CDR1 MNHEY, CDR2 SMNVEV (reference sequence). Trimming took 6 bases from V and 5 from J, leaving 14 bases between them. The CDR3 sequence is CASRGTGTYQPQHF. DNA for the CDR3: TGTGCCAGCAGGGGTACCGGCACCTATCAGCCCCAGCATTTT.